This entry describes one TCR beta chain. Its antigen remains unidentified. T cells were sequenced at a targeted depth of 1 in 200,000 to 1 in 1 million. TCRdb's copy holds only in-frame clones and misses some; the assay was immunoSEQ multiplex PCR. The sample holds 130,000 or so clones; roughly 84% are singletons and the top ten take approximately 3.5%. This entry belongs to a study of cytotoxic CD8 clonotypes in ibrutinib-treated CLL. Study results and caveats: Sustained-remission and progressing patients diverged in sampling times.

V trimming: 5 bases; J trimming: 2 bases; junction bases outside the gene matches: 15. Looked up from germline, CDR1 is SGHTA and CDR2 is FQGNSA. The CDR3 is 17 residues long. The source material was PBMCs, sampled after 24 months of ibrutinib treatment. This chain connects TRBV7-2 to TRBJ2-7; 7 nucleotides align to TRBD1. The receptor was derived from a human donor with chronic lymphocytic leukemia. CDR3 protein: CASSGIIDRVVPYEQYF. Here the CDR3 DNA reads TGTGCCAGCAGCGGGATCATTGACAGGGTGGTTCCCTACGAGCAGTACTTC.